A selection of T cell receptor beta chains follows, all from one sample in a study of cytomegalovirus exposure and HLA in healthy donors. The table came from immunoSEQ multiplex PCR; TCRdb's copy has only in-frame clones and leaves some out. The sample includes approximately 54,000 clones, approximately 89% of them seen just once. The material sequenced was PBMCs. All receptors come from a woman in her late teens or twenties in good health and CMV-seropositive. The CDR3 runs from the conserved cysteine through the conserved F or W. D genes are given only for firm matches. Expanded clones get a size class; other rows say once, few or many, or leave the size out.

clone_size: -; d_call: -; cdr3_length: 16; v_call: TRBV4-3; j_call: TRBJ1-2; cdr3_nt: TGCGCCAGCAGCCAAGATCGGAGACAGCAAAACTATGGCTACACCTTC; cdr3_aa: CASSQDRRQQNYGYTF
clone_size: -; d_call: -; cdr3_length: 11; v_call: TRBV20-1; j_call: TRBJ2-1; cdr3_nt: TGCAGTGCTAGTGCGATCCATGAGCAGTTCTTC; cdr3_aa: CSASAIHEQFF
clone_size: -; d_call: -; cdr3_length: 16; v_call: TRBV28; j_call: TRBJ2-2; cdr3_nt: TGTGCCAGCAGCCGCTCCCGATGGGCTAGCTCCGGGGAGCTGTTTTTT; cdr3_aa: CASSRSRWASSGELFF
clone_size: -; d_call: TRBD1; cdr3_length: 15; v_call: TRBV6-1; j_call: TRBJ1-5; cdr3_nt: TGTGCCAGCAGGAGAGGGGGCAATAGCAATCAGCCCCAGCATTTT; cdr3_aa: CASRRGGNSNQPQHF
clone_size: few; d_call: -; cdr3_length: 15; v_call: TRBV6-1; j_call: TRBJ2-7; cdr3_nt: TGTGCCAGCAGTGAAGAATCAGGGGGGTCCTACGAGCAGTACTTC; cdr3_aa: CASSEESGGSYEQYF
clone_size: -; d_call: TRBD1; cdr3_length: 16; v_call: TRBV2; j_call: TRBJ2-4; cdr3_nt: TGTGCCAGCAGCACAGGGACAGGCATTACCAAAAACATTCAGTACTTC; cdr3_aa: CASSTGTGITKNIQYF
clone_size: -; d_call: TRBD2; cdr3_length: 19; v_call: TRBV4-1; j_call: TRBJ2-1; cdr3_nt: TGCGCCAGCAGCCATCTCGGACTAGCGGGGGGAAAAAATTTGAATGAGCAGTTCTTC; cdr3_aa: CASSHLGLAGGKNLNEQFF
clone_size: -; d_call: -; cdr3_length: 12; v_call: TRBV19; j_call: TRBJ1-4; cdr3_nt: TGTGCCAGTAGATATGCTAATGAAAAACTGTTTTTT; cdr3_aa: CASRYANEKLFF
clone_size: -; d_call: TRBD1; cdr3_length: 13; v_call: TRBV6-5; j_call: TRBJ1-2; cdr3_nt: TGTGCCAGCAAATCGGGACAGGATGATGGCTACACCTTC; cdr3_aa: CASKSGQDDGYTF
clone_size: -; d_call: -; cdr3_length: 14; v_call: TRBV28; j_call: TRBJ1-4; cdr3_nt: -; cdr3_aa: CASSSSGWREKLFF